A single sample gave rise to the 29 T cell receptor beta chains below, sequenced in a study of naive CD8 T cells in extremely preterm neonates. Regarding the study as a whole: Relative to older groups, preterm infants had shorter, less trimmed CDR3s with fewer N additions.

Extremely preterm deliveries at about 23-28 weeks of gestation provided the preterm samples. Their antigens are not known. Assay used: immunoSEQ multiplex PCR; TCRdb lists only in-frame clones, some missing. The table shows tens of thousands of clones, with approximately 90% occurring only once. Input material: naive CD8+ T cells from cord blood. The receptors originated from a boy who was born preterm.

V and J are TRBV7-9 and TRBJ1-5; D unclear. The germline gives CDR1 SEHNR, CDR2 FQNEAQ (reference sequence). Trimming took 1 base from V and 0 from J, leaving 4 bases between them. This CDR3 has 14 amino acids. CDR3 amino acids: CASSLGFSNQPQHF. The CDR3 region has the DNA TGTGCCAGCAGCTTAGGGTTTAGCAATCAGCCCCAGCATTTT.

The chain is built from TRBV4-1 and TRBJ1-5; D gene unclear. V lost 1 base and J 4 bases, leaving 8 bases between the germline ends. Germline CDR1 reads MGHRA; CDR2 reads YSYEKL. The CDR3 length is 14 residues. The CDR3 region is CASSQVDGNQPQHF. In nucleotides, the CDR3 is TGCGCCAGCAGCCAAGTAGACGGAAATCAGCCCCAGCATTTT.

This clone was detected only a few times. The J gene is TRBJ1-1, the V gene TRBV6-5, with 9 bases matching TRBD1. Germline trimming cut 4 bases from V and 3 bases from J; bases unmatched to any gene: 0. This CDR3 region has 13 residues. Germline V lookup: CDR1 MNHEY, CDR2 SVGAGI. The CDR3 DNA follows: TGTGCCAGCAGTTGGACAGGGGACACTGAAGCTTTCTTT. It is translated as CASSWTGDTEAFF.

The J gene is TRBJ2-3, the V gene TRBV27, with D tentatively TRBD1 (6 bases). Germline assignment: CDR1 MNHEY and CDR2 SMNVEV (reference sequence). The CDR3 has 14 residues. V shed 2 bases and J shed 1 base, with 7 bases lying between them. The CDR3 loop is CASSLNRGTDTQYF. In nucleotides, the CDR3 is TGTGCCAGCAGTTTAAACAGGGGCACAGATACGCAGTATTTT.

The chain uses TRBV29-1 and TRBJ2-5, with D possibly being TRBD2 (6 bases). The DNA end lines up better with TRBJ2-7; the J call may be wrong. The CDR3 loop spans 15 amino acids. Germline CDR1 and CDR2: SQVTM and ANQGSEA. This CDR3 reads CSVEGIPGLPYEQYF. The CDR3 DNA reads as TGCAGCGTTGAAGGCATTCCGGGACTTCCCTACGAGCAGTACTTC.

In DNA form, the CDR3 reads TGCGCCAGCAGCTTGACAACCTACGAGCAGTACTTC. Its protein product is CASSLTTYEQYF. V is TRBV5-1 and J is TRBJ2-7, with D unresolved. CDR1 is SGHRS and CDR2 is YFSETQ in the germline V gene. The CDR3 length is 12 residues. The V and J ends lost 1 base and 2 bases respectively, with 4 bases between them.

Of note for this clone: Other DNA sequences from this sample encode an identical CDR3 as well. This chain uses TRBV4-1 with TRBJ2-7; D possibly corresponds to TRBD1 (5 bases). Between the trimmed V and J ends, which lost 3 bases and 2 bases, there was a span of 5 bases. Germline loops: CDR1 MGHRA, CDR2 YSYEKL. The CDR3 extends over 12 amino acids. The CDR3 region has the DNA TGCGCCAGCAGCCAGGACACCTACGAGCAGTACTTC. Its translation is CASSQDTYEQYF.

The chain has TRBV27 and TRBJ2-7, with 9 bases identical to TRBD2. Trimming cost V 0 bases and J 0 bases; bases outside gene matches: 0. The CDR3 has 15 residues. From germline, CDR1 is MNHEY and CDR2 SMNVEV (reference sequence). CDR3 bases: TGTGCCAGCAGTTTATCGGGACTAGCCTCCTACGAGCAGTACTTC. It specifies CASSLSGLASYEQYF.

This sequence joins TRBV20-1 and TRBJ1-2; D gene unclear. CDR1 and CDR2 (germline): DFQATT, SNEGSKA (reference sequence). Trimming took 4 bases from V and 7 from J, leaving 4 bases between them. The CDR3 is 9 residues long. The CDR3 nucleotides are TGCAGTGCTATTTCTGGCTACACCTTC. It codes for CSAISGYTF.

The rearrangement joins TRBV4-2 to TRBJ2-5; no firm D call. The ends were cut back, 0 bases at V and 5 bases at J, with 4 bases in the middle. CDR1 and CDR2 from the germline V gene are LGHNA and YNFKEQ. The CDR3 has 12 residues. CDR3 in amino acids: CASSQDSETQYF. The CDR3 bases are TGTGCCAGCAGCCAAGATAGTGAGACCCAGTACTTC.

This chain joins TRBV9 and TRBJ1-1; 8 bases match TRBD1. The junction had 2 bases not matched to a gene; V was cut back by 3 bases and J by 1 base. CDR3 length: 14 amino acids. Looked up from germline, CDR1 is SGDLS and CDR2 is YYNGEE. CDR3 region: CASSGGQGNTEAFF. The CDR3 bases are TGTGCCAGCAGCGGAGGACAGGGGAACACTGAAGCTTTCTTT. Filled out from reference TRBV9 and TRBJ1-1, the complete variable domain reads DSGVTQTPKHLITATGQRVTLRCSPRSGDLSVYWYQQSLDQGLQFLIQYYNGEERAKGNILERFSAQQFPDLHSELNLSSLELGDSALYFCASSGGQGNTEAFFGQGTRLTVV.

CDR3 nucleotides: TGTGCCAGCAGCGTAGGCAGATGGGGGGGGTCGCCAAACAATGAGCAGTTCTTC. Translated, it gives CASSVGRWGGSPNNEQFF. The rearrangement uses TRBV9 and TRBJ2-1, with TRBD2 identical over 7 bases. This CDR3 has 18 amino acids. Germline V gene sequence: CDR1 SGDLS, CDR2 YYNGEE. Germline trimming cut 0 bases from V and 5 bases from J; bases unmatched to any gene: 14.

The V call is TRBV11-3, the J call TRBJ2-3; 9 bases fit TRBD1. The CDR3 covers 15 residues. Germline V gene data show CDR1 as SGHNT and CDR2 as YENEEA. With V trimmed by 5 bases and J by 0 bases, 3 bases remained unmatched. The CDR3 DNA reads TGTGCCAGCAGCCTCGGACAGGGGAGCACAGATACGCAGTATTTT. It specifies CASSLGQGSTDTQYF.

This clone was detected once. This chain connects TRBV6-6 to TRBJ2-3, with TRBD1 matching over 12 bases. Germline V gene sequence: CDR1 MNHNY, CDR2 SVGAGI (reference sequence). Germline trimming cut 0 bases from V and 4 bases from J; bases unmatched to any gene: 2. This CDR3 has 16 residues. This CDR3 is CASSYSGTGGADTQYF. CDR3 coding DNA: TGTGCCAGCAGTTACTCCGGGACAGGGGGCGCAGATACGCAGTATTTT.

J is TRBJ2-1 and V is TRBV12-5; TRBD1 matches at 8 bases. CDR3 length: 18 residues. The V gene's germline CDR1 is LGHNT and CDR2 FRNRAP. J lost 5 bases, V lost 2 bases, and 14 bases had no gene match. CDR3 sequence reads: CASGLPSYRDRLNNEQFF. Here the CDR3 DNA reads TGTGCTAGTGGTTTGCCATCGTACCGGGACAGGCTGAACAATGAGCAGTTCTTC.

The chain has TRBV19 and TRBJ1-2; 8 nucleotides match TRBD1. V shed 3 bases, J shed 7 bases, and the junction held 1 base outside the gene matches. The CDR3 length is 12 residues. The germline gives CDR1 LNHDA, CDR2 SQIVND (reference sequence). In DNA form, the CDR3 reads TGTGCCAGTAGTATCGGACAGGGTGGCTACACCTTC. Amino acid sequence: CASSIGQGGYTF.

The chain couples TRBV4-3 to TRBJ2-1; 10 bases are shared with TRBD2. V was clipped by 4 bases and J by 1 base; unmatched bases: 4. The CDR3 totals 16 residues. Per the germline V gene, CDR1 is LGHNA and CDR2 is YSLEER. CDR3 loop: CASSLRLAGSYNEQFF. CDR3 bases: TGCGCCAGCAGCCTAAGACTAGCGGGTTCCTACAATGAGCAGTTCTTC.

The V call is TRBV9, the J call TRBJ2-7; TRBD1 matches at 7 bases. From germline, CDR1 is SGDLS and CDR2 YYNGEE. The CDR3 runs 13 residues. Losses at the gene ends were 4 bases for V and 3 bases for J; bases not matched to a gene: 4. CDR3 sequence reads: CASSPSGGYEQYF. In DNA, the CDR3 is TGTGCCAGCAGCCCCTCAGGGGGCTACGAGCAGTACTTC.

The J gene is TRBJ1-1, the V gene TRBV10-1, with D possibly being TRBD1 (5 bases). The CDR3 is 14 residues long. Germline CDR1 is WNHNN and CDR2 is SYGVQD (reference sequence). Trimming stripped 0 bases from V and 1 base from J, with 6 bases between. Written as DNA, the CDR3 is TGCGCCAGCAGTGAGTCGGGGGGGAACACTGAAGCTTTCTTT. Translation: CASSESGGNTEAFF.

The chain joins TRBV13 to TRBJ2-7; tentative D call: TRBD2 (5 bases). Trimming stripped 3 bases from V and 4 bases from J, with 7 bases between. The V gene's germline CDR1 is PRHDT and CDR2 FYEKMQ (reference sequence). There are 12 residues in the CDR3. The CDR3 here is CASSFRTYEQYF. The CDR3 DNA reads as TGTGCCAGCAGCTTTCGGACTTACGAGCAGTACTTC.

The J gene is TRBJ2-7, the V gene TRBV7-3; 8 bases are shared with TRBD1. The V gene end was trimmed by 5 bases and the J gene end by 3 bases; junction bases not matched to a gene: 3. The CDR3 totals 13 residues. Germline values: CDR1 SGHTA, CDR2 FQGTGA. The CDR3 loop reads CASSPGQGYEQYF. In DNA form, the CDR3 reads TGTGCCAGCAGCCCCGGACAGGGCTACGAGCAGTACTTC.

This clone was seen only a few times. This chain connects TRBV7-2 to TRBJ1-2, with D perhaps matching TRBD1 (5 bases). V lost 0 bases and J lost 3, with 5 bases in between. The CDR3 consists of 13 residues. Germline V gene data show CDR1 as SGHTA and CDR2 as FQGNSA. CDR3: CASSLAGDYGYTF. The CDR3, as DNA: TGTGCCAGCAGCTTAGCAGGGGACTATGGCTACACCTTC.

Worth noting for this clone: The identical CDR3 is also encoded by other nucleotide sequences in the sample. The rearrangement uses TRBV7-6 and TRBJ2-1, with TRBD1 matching over 10 bases. With V trimmed by 1 base and J by 6 bases, 0 bases remained unmatched. CDR1 is SGHVS and CDR2 is FNYEAQ in the germline V gene. The CDR3 extends over 14 amino acids. This chain's CDR3 is CASSLGTGGNEQFF. In DNA, the CDR3 is TGTGCCAGCAGCTTAGGGACAGGGGGCAATGAGCAGTTCTTC.

This chain connects TRBV5-1 to TRBJ2-7, with unresolved D. The germline gives CDR1 SGHRS, CDR2 YFSETQ. The CDR3 sequence is 12 residues long. Trimming stripped 0 bases from V and 3 bases from J, with 4 bases between. CDR3 coding DNA: TGCGCCAGCAGCTTGGACGGCTACGAGCAGTACTTC. Its translation: CASSLDGYEQYF. The full variable domain, completed using reference TRBV5-1 and TRBJ2-7, is KAGVTQTPRYLIKTRGQQVTLSCSPISGHRSVSWYQQTPGQGLQFLFEYFSETQRNKGNFPGRFSGRQFSNSRSEMNVSTLELGDSALYLCASSLDGYEQYFGPGTRLTVT.

This sequence joins TRBV4-1 and TRBJ2-7; TRBD2 matches 7 bases. The CDR3 sequence is 14 residues long. CDR1 and CDR2 from the germline V gene are MGHRA and YSYEKL. Trimming at V came to 1 base and at J to 5 bases, leaving 5 bases not matched to a gene. The CDR3 is CASSQARDYDEQYF. The CDR3, as DNA: TGCGCCAGCAGCCAAGCCAGGGACTACGACGAGCAGTACTTC.

The CDR3 loop is CASSLGLAGYEQYF. The CDR3 DNA reads TGTGCCAGCAGCTTAGGACTAGCGGGCTACGAGCAGTACTTC. The gene calls are TRBV7-9 and TRBJ2-7; 10 bases agree with TRBD2. The trim removed 1 base at V and 3 bases at J, leaving 0 bases unmatched. CDR3 length: 14 amino acids. Germline V gene sequence: CDR1 SEHNR, CDR2 FQNEAQ (reference sequence).

The chain joins TRBV12-1 to TRBJ2-7; the D segment call TRBD1 is taken from the table without a DNA check. TRBV12-1 is a recognized pseudogene. The length of the CDR3 is 16 residues. CDR3 residues: CASSFPGQGASYEQYF. CDR3 nucleotide sequence: TGTGCCAGCAGCTTTCCCGGACAGGGGGCGAGCTACGAGCAGTACTTC.

The chain combines TRBV7-9 with TRBJ2-7; the D gene is possibly TRBD2 (6 bases). CDR3 length equals 12 residues. Germline V CDR1 and CDR2: SEHNR, FQNEAQ (reference sequence). Trimming took 4 bases from V and 7 from J, leaving 11 bases between them. For the CDR3, the DNA is TGTGCCAGCAGCTCCGGGAGAGGGGAGCAGTACTTC. This translates into CASSSGRGEQYF.

This chain joins TRBV21-1 and TRBJ1-5; TRBD1 was called by the table and not checked on the DNA. TRBV21-1 is classified as a pseudogene. This CDR3 contains 17 residues. The CDR3 is CASSKAGDRHSNQPQHF. The DNA for the CDR3 is TGTGCCAGCAGCAAAGCGGGCGACAGGCATAGCAATCAGCCCCAGCATTTT.